One and the same sample provided the 11 T cell receptor beta chains below, sequenced in a study of human T cells and chemical hapten exposure. Described time point: patch test 3, about 24 weeks after DPC sensitization. Treatment indicated: therapeutic diphenylcyclopropenone sensitization with weekly scalp DPC. A single record per CDR3 protein comes from TCRdb applying MiXCR to the RACE reads. The data hold some 79,000 distinct CDR3 sequences, with 10% to 13% observed a single time. This specimen consisted of whole blood, obtained in connection with sensitization to the hapten diphenylcyclopropenone (DPC). Receptor source: a woman aged 45-65 years with alopecia areata. Some clones in this sample may be carry-over from other donors' samples.

This clonotype was seen more than once but under ten times. The V and J genes are TRBV20-1 and TRBJ2-3; no clear D. V was clipped by 4 bases and J by 0 bases, with 8 bases between them. The V gene's germline CDR1 is DFQATT and CDR2 SNEGSKA (reference sequence). CDR3 length equals 13 residues. The DNA of the CDR3 is TGCAGTGCTAATGATGACAGCACAGATACGCAGTATTTT. It is translated as CSANDDSTDTQYF.

The chain has TRBV25-1 and TRBJ2-1; weak D call: TRBD2 (6 bases). Germline-derived CDR1 and CDR2 are MGHDK and SYGVNS. Between the trimmed V and J ends, which lost 6 bases and 4 bases, there was a span of 10 bases. The CDR3 extends over 13 amino acids. CDR3 sequence: CASSRDLYNEQFF. In DNA form, the CDR3 reads TGTGCCAGCAGCCGGGACTTATACAATGAGCAGTTCTTC.

The chain couples TRBV7-2 to TRBJ2-6; D not certain. The ends were cut back, 5 bases at V and 4 bases at J, with 15 bases in the middle. This CDR3 is built from 16 residues. Germline lookup yields CDR1 SGHTA and CDR2 FQGNSA. The CDR3 bases are TGTGCCAGCAGCCCCTTCCCAGGTGCGGGGGCCAACGTCCTGACTTTC. Translation: CASSPFPGAGANVLTF.

This clonotype was recorded many times. The chain recombines TRBV27 with TRBJ2-7, with D unresolved. This CDR3 spans 13 amino acids. V was cut by 5 bases and J by 1 base, with 9 bases left in between. The germline V gene encodes CDR1 MNHEY and CDR2 SMNVEV (reference sequence). CDR3 loop: CASSAQASYEQYF. The CDR3, as DNA: TGTGCCAGCAGTGCGCAGGCTTCCTACGAGCAGTACTTC.

The chain combines TRBV29-1 with TRBJ1-5; unclear D gene. Trimming pared 0 bases from V and 4 bases from J, leaving 7 bases between. The CDR3 spans 13 residues. In germline, CDR1 is SQVTM, CDR2 ANQGSEA. As DNA, the CDR3 is TGCAGCGTTGAAGATGCCGTGAATCAGCCCCAGCATTTT. This codes for CSVEDAVNQPQHF. Combining the CDR3 with reference TRBV29-1 and TRBJ1-5 gives the whole variable domain SAVISQKPSRDICQRGTSLTIQCQVDSQVTMMFWYRQQPGQSLTLIATANQGSEATYESGFVIDKFPISRPNLTFSTLTVSNMSPEDSSIYLCSVEDAVNQPQHFGDGTRLSIL.

The sample holds many counts of this clonotype. The chain has TRBV29-1 and TRBJ2-7; no clear D gene. This CDR3 is 10 amino acids long. CDR1 SQVTM and CDR2 ANQGSEA come from the germline V gene. Deletions cut 4 bases from V and 4 bases from J, with 5 bases between. CDR3 loop: CSVGDYEQYF. CDR3 in DNA: TGCAGCGTTGGGGATTACGAGCAGTACTTC.

This clonotype was recorded a few times. The chain uses TRBV28 and TRBJ2-3, with a weak D call TRBD2 (5 bases). CDR3 length equals 13 residues. V dropped 7 bases and J dropped 0 bases, with 8 bases sitting between them. The germline gives CDR1 MDHEN, CDR2 SYDVKM. CDR3 coding DNA: TGTGCCAGCAAGGAGCGGAGCACAGATACGCAGTATTTT. Residues: CASKERSTDTQYF.

The chain employs TRBV6-5 and TRBJ2-7; 8 bases line up with TRBD2. V lost 5 bases to trimming and J lost 0 bases; unmatched junction nucleotides: 9. CDR1 is MNHEY and CDR2 is SVGAGI in the germline V gene. The CDR3 length is 16 residues. The DNA for the CDR3 is TGTGCCAGCAGTCGCTCTTTAGCGGGGAGCTCCTACGAGCAGTACTTC. Translation gives CASSRSLAGSSYEQYF.

This clonotype has a handful of counts. The gene calls are TRBV28 and TRBJ2-2, with TRBD1 identical over 7 bases. Germline-derived CDR1 and CDR2 are MDHEN and SYDVKM. The V gene end was trimmed by 5 bases and the J gene end by 3 bases; junction bases not matched to a gene: 6. This CDR3 comprises 15 residues. CDR3 nucleotide sequence: TGTGCCAGCAGTAAAAGGGGGCGGTACACCGGGGAGCTGTTTTTT. This translates into CASSKRGRYTGELFF.

This clonotype came up many times. The V gene is TRBV29-1, the J gene TRBJ2-2, with TRBD2 as a possible D gene (6 bases). V lost 7 bases, J lost 8 bases, and 14 bases lay in between. Germline V gene sequence: CDR1 SQVTM, CDR2 ANQGSEA. The CDR3 has 12 amino acids. The CDR3 spells CSGKEGPGELFF. CDR3 DNA sequence: TGCAGCGGCAAGGAGGGGCCGGGGGAGCTGTTTTTT.

This clonotype appeared many times. The rearrangement joins TRBV29-1 to TRBJ2-5; 7 bases agree with TRBD2. The CDR3 contains 13 residues. Germline V gives CDR1 SQVTM, CDR2 ANQGSEA. The ends lost 7 bases at V and 1 base at J; junction bases unmatched: 6. The CDR3 loop is CSAGEGLQETQYF. The CDR3 DNA reads TGCAGCGCCGGGGAGGGTCTCCAAGAGACCCAGTACTTC.